This T cell receptor beta chain was observed in a study of CXCR3-negative and CXCR3-positive naive CD8 T cells. The sorting of each CD8+ T cell subset was done in triplicate, at about 300,000 cells each. CD45RO-CCR7+CD27+CD95- characterized naive CD8+ T cells. Germline CDR1 KGHSH, CDR2 LQKENI. This CDR3 has 15 residues. Findings of the study overall: Naive cells with CXCR3 showed TRB CDR3s that were more hydrophobic than those in CXCR3-negative naive cells.

A word on this clonotype: Its antigen is unidentified.

Through 5' RACE with UMI labels, the TRB cDNA libraries were prepared. No DNA is given; TCRdb re-called the 5' RACE reads and lists each CDR3 protein once. Found here are 20,000 to 30,000 distinct CDR3 sequences; the top ten clones hold roughly 2.8%. The rearrangement links TRBV18 to TRBJ2-1; without DNA, the TCRdb call of TRBD2 cannot be checked. This TCR was sampled from a human donor in good health. Some clones in this sample may be carry-over from other donors' samples. The sequenced material came from naive CXCR3- CD8+ T cells from blood. Specified subset: CD45RO-CCR7+CD27+CD95- naive CD8+ T cells lacking CXCR3 (TNR3-). The CDR3 spells CASSGSGGSYNEQFF.